The 16 T cell receptor beta chains listed next were all sequenced from one sample in a study of graft-versus-host responses after intestinal transplantation. Using immunoSEQ multiplex PCR, the repertoire was profiled, and TCRdb retains in-frame clones only, with some absent. The repertoire has about 43,000 clones, about 95% of them found once; the top ten carry 1.5% to 2%. This specimen consisted of PBMCs, obtained approximately 340 days after intestinal transplant. The receptors come from a human patient who received an intestinal transplant, so some T cells may come from the graft donor.

J is TRBJ2-1 and V is TRBV6-1, with TRBD1 matching 9 bases. Germline-derived CDR1 and CDR2 are MNHNS and SASEGT. V trimming: 5 bases; J trimming: 8 bases; junction bases outside the gene matches: 10. The CDR3 is 15 amino acids. DNA for the CDR3: TGTGCCAGCAGTTCCCGAGGGGACAGGGTCGATGAGCAGTTCTTC. It is translated as CASSSRGDRVDEQFF.

The V and J genes are TRBV12-5 and TRBJ2-5; no clear D gene. This CDR3 is built from 13 residues. V gave up 5 bases and J gave up 7 bases, with 14 bases separating them. Germline V CDR1 and CDR2: LGHNT, FRNRAP. Written as DNA, the CDR3 is TGTGCTAGTGGTCCCCCGCCCATCGGGACCCAGTACTTC. Translated: CASGPPPIGTQYF.

The genes are TRBV15 and TRBJ2-3; 10 nucleotides line up with TRBD1. Losses at the gene ends were 5 bases for V and 5 bases for J; bases not matched to a gene: 4. Germline V gene data show CDR1 as LNHNV and CDR2 as YYDKDF (reference sequence). This CDR3 is 14 amino acids long. The CDR3 region is CATSRDRGLDTQYF. The CDR3 DNA reads TGTGCCACCAGCCGGGACAGGGGCTTAGATACGCAGTATTTT.

The chain has TRBV18 and TRBJ2-3; tentative D call: TRBD2 (5 bases). V lost 8 bases, J lost 3 bases, and 12 bases lay in between. Germline loops: CDR1 KGHSH, CDR2 LQKENI. The length of the CDR3 is 13 residues. This CDR3 is CASHATGTDTQYF. The CDR3 DNA sequence: TGTGCCAGCCATGCAACGGGAACAGATACGCAGTATTTT. The full variable domain, in which reference TRBV18 and TRBJ2-3 provide the parts outside the CDR3, is NAGVMQNPRHLVRRRGQEARLRCSPMKGHSHVYWYRQLPEEGLKFMVYLQKENIIDESGMPKERFSAEFPKEGPSILRIQQVVRGDSAAYFCASHATGTDTQYFGPGTRLTVL.

The chain combines TRBV19 with TRBJ2-1; D uncertain. Between the trimmed V and J ends, which lost 3 bases and 0 bases, there was a span of 9 bases. This CDR3 has 15 residues. The V gene's germline CDR1 is LNHDA and CDR2 SQIVND (reference sequence). CDR3: CASSIRWSSYNEQFF. CDR3 nucleotide sequence: TGTGCCAGTAGTATTCGCTGGAGCTCCTACAATGAGCAGTTCTTC. The full variable domain, with the rest looked up from reference TRBV19 and TRBJ2-1, is DGGITQSPKYLFRKEGQNVTLSCEQNLNHDAMYWYRQDPGQGLRLIYYSQIVNDFQKGDIAEGYSVSREKKESFPLTVTSAQKNPTAFYLCASSIRWSSYNEQFFGPGTRLTVL.

V usage is TRBV10-3 and J usage is TRBJ2-7; D may be TRBD2 (6 bases). Deletions cut 0 bases from V and 0 bases from J, with 9 bases between. The CDR3 sequence is 15 residues long. Looked up from germline, CDR1 is ENHRY and CDR2 is SYGVKD. The CDR3 reads CAISESGGSSYEQYF. The CDR3 region has the DNA TGTGCCATCAGTGAGTCTGGGGGGTCCTCCTACGAGCAGTACTTC.

This chain connects TRBV14 to TRBJ2-2; a possible D gene is TRBD1 (6 bases). V lost 6 bases to trimming and J lost 4 bases, with 18 bases between them. This CDR3 has 16 amino acids. Per germline, CDR1 SGHDN and CDR2 FVKESK. CDR3 bases: TGTGCCAGCAGGCAAACAGGGCATCCTGGCACCGGGGAGCTGTTTTTT. Its protein is CASRQTGHPGTGELFF.

The chain employs TRBV6-5 and TRBJ2-7, with 11 positions matching TRBD2. Germline V lookup: CDR1 MNHEY, CDR2 SVGAGI. With V trimmed by 4 bases and J by 6 bases, 2 bases remained unmatched. This CDR3 spans 13 amino acids. The CDR3 DNA reads TGTGCCAGCAGTTCGGGACTAGCGGTCGAGCAGTACTTC. It codes for CASSSGLAVEQYF.

The rearrangement uses TRBV9 and TRBJ2-3; no clear D gene. This CDR3 is 14 amino acids long. Germline-derived CDR1 and CDR2 are SGDLS and YYNGEE. V lost 0 bases and J 0 bases, leaving 5 bases between the germline ends. The CDR3 loop reads CASSVEGSTDTQYF. The CDR3, as DNA: TGTGCCAGCAGCGTAGAAGGGAGCACAGATACGCAGTATTTT.

The gene calls are TRBV5-5 and TRBJ1-2, with no clear D. V dropped 0 bases and J dropped 4 bases, with 10 bases sitting between them. The CDR3 length is 14 residues. CDR1 is SGHKS and CDR2 is YYEKEE in the germline V gene (reference sequence). Here the CDR3 DNA reads TGTGCCAGCAGCTTGGCACCGGAGGGCTATGGCTACACCTTC. Amino acids: CASSLAPEGYGYTF. The whole variable domain, remainder taken from reference TRBV5-5 and TRBJ1-2, is DAGVTQSPTHLIKTRGQQVTLRCSPISGHKSVSWYQQVLGQGPQFIFQYYEKEERGRGNFPDRFSARQFPNYSSELNVNALLLGDSALYLCASSLAPEGYGYTFGSGTRLTVV.

CDR3: CASSPNPDSLEQYF. CDR3 coding DNA: TGCGCCAGCAGCCCGAACCCGGACAGCCTCGAGCAGTACTTC. This chain links TRBV4-1 with TRBJ2-5; tentatively, D is TRBD1 (6 bases). The DNA end favors TRBJ2-7, so the J call may be wrong. From germline, CDR1 is MGHRA and CDR2 YSYEKL. This CDR3 has 14 amino acids.

J is TRBJ1-5 and V is TRBV6-5, with a weak D call TRBD1 (6 bases). The CDR3 is 13 amino acids. Germline loops: CDR1 MNHEY, CDR2 SVGAGI. Trimming shortened V by 8 bases and J by 4 bases, and 12 bases separated the two germline ends. The CDR3 nucleotides read TGTGCCAGCGCCGGGACACAGAATCAGCCCCAGCATTTT. Residues: CASAGTQNQPQHF.

Written as DNA, the CDR3 is TGTGCCAGCAGCTTCCAGACAGGTTTGAGCTCCTATAATTCACCCCTCCACTTT. Translating it yields CASSFQTGLSSYNSPLHF. The chain uses TRBV5-6 and TRBJ1-6, with a tentative D call TRBD1 (6 bases). Germline-derived CDR1 and CDR2 are SGHDT and YYEEEE. The CDR3 runs to 18 residues. The V end lost 2 bases, the J end lost 0 bases, and 15 bases lay between the germline ends.

The chain employs TRBV6-1 and TRBJ1-2; no clear D gene. Germline V gives CDR1 MNHNS, CDR2 SASEGT. The CDR3 is 15 residues long. V lost 2 bases and J 7 bases, leaving 17 bases between the germline ends. This CDR3 is CASSERPEGVGGYTF. The CDR3 bases are TGTGCCAGCAGTGAAAGGCCCGAGGGCGTCGGTGGCTACACCTTC.

This chain joins TRBV11-2 and TRBJ2-1; D gene unclear. The CDR3 is 13 residues long. CDR1 is SGHAT and CDR2 is FQNNGV in the germline V gene. The V end lost 6 bases, the J end lost 0 bases, and 6 bases lay between the germline ends. CDR3 region: CASSSSSYNEQFF. The CDR3 coding sequence is TGTGCCAGCAGTTCCAGCTCCTACAATGAGCAGTTCTTC.

The V and J genes are TRBV19 and TRBJ2-7; D gene unclear. The V and J ends lost 3 bases and 0 bases respectively, with 9 bases between them. The CDR3 is made up of 14 amino acids. Germline V lookup: CDR1 LNHDA, CDR2 SQIVND (reference sequence). The CDR3 loop reads CASSIQTHSYEQYF. The CDR3 coding sequence is TGTGCCAGTAGTATCCAGACGCACTCCTACGAGCAGTACTTC.